Listed below are T cell receptor beta chains from one sample, sequenced in a study of T cells expressing NK-cell markers. From the 5' RACE reads, TCRdb lists one entry per CDR3 protein and no DNA. This sample's table reports 400,000 or so distinct CDR3 sequences. The sample consisted of blood T cells: a sorted CD56 or NKG2C T cell subset, CD4+ or CD8+ T cells, or bulk PBMC T cells (not recorded which). The receptors were sampled from a woman aged 45-65 years in good health. Both conserved end residues are part of each CDR3. Each record gives: V gene, J gene, CDR3 protein.

TRBV7-6	TRBJ2-5	CASSRPEGGDLETQYF
TRBV6-5	TRBJ2-3	CASSLTTGRSTDTQYF
TRBV4-2	TRBJ2-2	CASSPRTSPTGELFF
TRBV12-5	TRBJ2-1	CASGFLAGGAYNEQFF
TRBV4-2	TRBJ2-5	CASSQVAGGQETQYF
TRBV12-3/TRBV12-4	TRBJ2-5	CASRITGGETQYF
TRBV5-1	TRBJ1-4	CASSKDTWNEKLFF
TRBV20-1	TRBJ2-7	CSVYRPEAGGEDEQYF
TRBV5-5	TRBJ1-5	CASSLVAGNNQPQHF
TRBV24-1	TRBJ2-1	CATSLDGSGSEQFF
TRBV5-1	TRBJ2-2	CASSLVSSNTGELFF
TRBV12-3/TRBV12-4	TRBJ1-2	CASSLHRGVGGYTF
TRBV5-1	TRBJ2-3	CASAGGVTDTQYF
TRBV5-5	TRBJ2-2	CASQGARSVELFF
TRBV10-3	TRBJ1-1	CAISEDRAKAFF
TRBV4-1	TRBJ2-3	CASSPHSGSDTQYF
TRBV12-3/TRBV12-4	TRBJ1-2	CASSLSWTGYTF
TRBV3-1	TRBJ2-1	CASSQDWGTNDEQFF
TRBV29-1	TRBJ2-5	CSVEAGAGGTETQYF
TRBV3-1	TRBJ2-5	CASSQAKGETQYF
TRBV7-9	TRBJ2-6	CASSLVGQPLSGANVLTF
TRBV12-3/TRBV12-4	TRBJ2-7	CASRSGRNSYEQYF
TRBV12-3/TRBV12-4	TRBJ2-3	CASSFLSADPTDTQYF
TRBV4-2	TRBJ2-1	CASSQVLQEYNEQFF
TRBV25-1	TRBJ2-1	CASSLTGTSGRYAYNEQFF
TRBV5-1	TRBJ1-1	CASSLSVGGFTEAFF
TRBV6-2/TRBV6-3	TRBJ2-1	CASSYSAERYNEQFF
TRBV5-1	TRBJ2-7	CASSREQDYEQYF
TRBV6-5	TRBJ2-4	CASSYSQGAGDIQYF
TRBV10-3	TRBJ2-3	CAISRTGTDTQYF
TRBV6-5	TRBJ1-1	CASSSDRTEAFF
TRBV20-1	TRBJ2-3	CSARDGVAGTDTQYF
TRBV20-1	TRBJ1-5	CSANFQGSASQPQHF